Sequencing of this TCR beta chain was carried out in a study of cytomegalovirus exposure and HLA in healthy donors. PCR amplification relied on 60 Vbeta primers (plus 13 Jbeta primers). Some clones are missing from TCRdb's copy, which holds only in-frame ones; the method was immunoSEQ multiplex PCR. Among around 150,000 clones listed, about three quarters were seen once. Trimming took off 7 bases at V and 0 bases at J, with 10 bases between the two ends. The CDR3 has 14 residues. In germline, CDR1 is LNHDA, CDR2 SQIVND (reference sequence). Material for sequencing was PBMCs. The chain carries TRBV19 and TRBJ2-1; the D is unclear. The TCR originated in a woman under 40 in good health and CMV-seronegative. CDR3 loop: CASTPTSSYNEQFF. The DNA of the CDR3 is TGTGCCAGTACCCCCACAAGCTCCTACAATGAGCAGTTCTTC.